This is a list of T cell receptor beta chains from one sample in a study of control samples from healthy donors and cancer patients. The assay was immunoSEQ multiplex PCR, and TCRdb's table has in-frame clones only and misses some. Found here are about 55,000 clones, 90% to 95% of them singletons; the top ten hold 2% to 3%. The specimen was blood. The source of these receptors is a young man in good health. Both conserved end residues are part of each CDR3. Each record gives: V gene, clone size, J gene, CDR3 protein. Where a row states a size, it is once, few, many or the class of an expanded clone; other rows omit it.

TRBV6-6,-,TRBJ1-2,CASRGVSDDYGYTF
TRBV3-1/TRBV3-2,once,TRBJ2-5,CASSHGLAGDEVQETQYF
TRBV2,-,TRBJ1-4,CASSGQVGEKLFF
TRBV30,-,TRBJ1-5,CAWSRNSNQPQHF
TRBV11-3,-,TRBJ2-7,CASSGDNNEQYF
TRBV29-1,-,TRBJ2-7,CSVGGNSHEQYF
TRBV5-4,-,TRBJ1-6,CASSLGLNSPLHF
TRBV10-3,-,TRBJ1-2,CAISDAGAIGYTF
TRBV21-1,-,TRBJ2-5,CASSIRTQYF
TRBV6-5,-,TRBJ2-1,CASSFGLVNEQFF
TRBV5-1,once,TRBJ2-1,CASSLEVLGNNEQFF
TRBV3-1/TRBV3-2,-,TRBJ1-1,CASSRDFFDMNTEAFF
TRBV6-6,-,TRBJ2-1,CASSRRTSGPKSDEQFF
TRBV6-5,-,TRBJ2-3,CASTTPGWADTQYF
TRBV27,-,TRBJ2-3,CASSSTSEYTDTQYF
TRBV6-4,-,TRBJ2-7,CASKAGTPEDF
TRBV18,-,TRBJ2-7,CASSPQQGQVGYEQYF
TRBV29-1,-,TRBJ2-5,CSVAGTSGTHQETQYF
TRBV7-9,-,TRBJ2-3,CASSLSGRGPTQYF
TRBV30,once,TRBJ1-1,CAWGTGSQAFF
TRBV5-1,once,TRBJ2-7,CASSLGHRSDEQYF
TRBV3-1/TRBV3-2,-,TRBJ2-1,CASSQVTTSVYNEQFF
TRBV5-4,-,TRBJ2-5,CASSPSGISGETQYF
TRBV28,-,TRBJ2-1,CASSYRASEQFF
TRBV18,-,TRBJ1-5,CASSDLGRESPQHF
TRBV27,-,TRBJ2-1,CASRASGGNEQFF
TRBV7-3,-,TRBJ2-3,CASSLGLGSTDTQYF
TRBV4-3,-,TRBJ1-1,CASSQESGRVNTEAFF
TRBV5-6,-,TRBJ2-7,CASSYRLAGVYEQYF
TRBV19,-,TRBJ1-1,CASSTLRDPGGVNTEAFF
TRBV13,-,TRBJ1-6,CASSFWDGHSTLHF
TRBV6-5,-,TRBJ1-1,CASRSTGDTEAFF
TRBV19,-,TRBJ2-7,CASSQPGRISYEQYF
TRBV27,-,TRBJ2-3,CASRPDRVSTDTQYF
TRBV10-1,-,TRBJ2-4,CASKTYRDRGNSKNIQYF
TRBV5-1,-,TRBJ1-5,CASSLDGNSNQPQHF
TRBV18,-,TRBJ1-3,CASSPSSGNTIYF
TRBV6-5,once,TRBJ1-4,CASRDRGPNEKLFF
TRBV5-5,-,TRBJ2-7,CASSLRLAREQYF
TRBV4-2,-,TRBJ1-1,CASSQDLVNTEAFF
TRBV6-2/TRBV6-3,-,TRBJ1-1,CASSYDWGQGNTEAFF
TRBV6-5,-,TRBJ2-1,CASQILADAYNEQFF
TRBV19,-,TRBJ1-1,CASSIVGLNTEAFF
TRBV5-4,-,TRBJ2-1,CASSLDPEGLTYNEQFF
TRBV9,-,TRBJ1-1,CASSLAATPNTEAFF